Sequencing of this T cell receptor beta chain was carried out in a study of control samples from healthy donors and cancer patients. TCRdb's copy holds only in-frame clones and misses some; the assay was immunoSEQ multiplex PCR. The sample shows roughly 100,000 clones, roughly four fifths of them seen only once. V dropped 6 bases and J dropped 6; count of bases not matched to a gene: 3. The CDR3 spans 13 residues. The germline V gene encodes CDR1 SQVTM and CDR2 ANQGSEA. This clone was counted a few times. The receptor's source is a woman aged 50 to 65 in good health. This rearrangement joins TRBV29-1 to TRBJ2-1; 12 positions agree with TRBD2. Sequenced sample: blood. CDR3 residues: CSVPGLAGNEQFF. CDR3 coding DNA: TGCAGCGTGCCGGGACTAGCGGGCAATGAGCAGTTCTTC.